The 21 T cell receptor beta chains below all came from one sample that was sequenced in a study of cytomegalovirus exposure and HLA in healthy donors. The PCR was carried out with 60 Vbeta primers and 13 Jbeta primers. Clones were read by immunoSEQ multiplex PCR, and TCRdb kept only the in-frame ones, dropping some. The sample has some 110,000 clones; less than 80% are singletons. The sequenced material came from PBMCs. All receptors come from a man in his 60s in good health and CMV-seronegative.

The chain couples TRBV27 to TRBJ1-6, with a possible D match to TRBD1 (5 bases). The CDR3 consists of 12 residues. V lost 8 bases and J 10 bases, leaving 12 bases between the germline ends. The germline gives CDR1 MNHEY, CDR2 SMNVEV (reference sequence). CDR3 amino acids: CASGTADSPLHF. CDR3 nucleotide sequence: TGTGCCAGCGGGACTGCGGACTCACCCCTCCACTTT.

This rearrangement joins TRBV5-1 to TRBJ1-1, with 7 positions matching TRBD1. The V gene end was trimmed by 5 bases and the J gene end by 6 bases; junction bases not matched to a gene: 13. The CDR3 extends over 15 amino acids. Germline loops: CDR1 SGHRS, CDR2 YFSETQ. The CDR3 nucleotides read TGCGCCAGCAGGGGGGACAGACTCCTGGGCGCTGAAGCTTTCTTT. Protein product: CASRGDRLLGAEAFF.

Only a few counts were recorded for this clone. The V and J genes are TRBV18 and TRBJ1-1; D is perhaps TRBD1 (5 bases). The CDR3 covers 16 residues. The V and J ends lost 3 bases and 1 base respectively, with 15 bases between them. In germline, CDR1 is KGHSH, CDR2 LQKENI. CDR3 nucleotides: TGTGCCAGCTCACCCGATTATGCAGGGTCGAACACTGAAGCTTTCTTT. Translated: CASSPDYAGSNTEAFF.

V usage is TRBV7-9 and J usage is TRBJ1-6, with 7 bases fitting TRBD1. This CDR3 has 15 amino acids. Germline CDR1 and CDR2: SEHNR and FQNEAQ (reference sequence). V shed 1 base, J shed 7 bases, and the junction held 4 bases outside the gene matches. As DNA, the CDR3 is TGTGCCAGCAGCTTAGGTGACAGGGACAATTCACCCCTCCACTTT. It translates to CASSLGDRDNSPLHF.

The chain has TRBV29-1 and TRBJ2-3; D might be TRBD1 (5 bases). The CDR3 spans 13 residues. Trimming left V 6 bases short and J 3 bases short, with 13 bases between. The V gene's germline CDR1 is SQVTM and CDR2 ANQGSEA. The CDR3 reads CSVGDRSTDTQYF. Written as DNA, the CDR3 is TGCAGCGTAGGCGACAGATCTACAGATACGCAGTATTTT.

Comment on this clone: In the same sample, other DNA sequences code for this CDR3. J is TRBJ1-1 and V is TRBV9; tentatively, D is TRBD1 (5 bases). The CDR3 totals 13 residues. Looked up from germline, CDR1 is SGDLS and CDR2 is YYNGEE. Trimming stripped 1 base from V and 1 base from J, with 5 bases between. CDR3 DNA: TGTGCCAGCAGCGTAACAGGGAACACTGAAGCTTTCTTT. Protein: CASSVTGNTEAFF.

This clone appeared a few times. The chain employs TRBV30 and TRBJ2-7; perhaps TRBD1 as D (6 bases). The CDR3 is made up of 15 amino acids. Germline V lookup: CDR1 GTSNPN, CDR2 SVGIG (reference sequence). V was pared by 0 bases and J by 1 base, with 13 bases between. In nucleotides, the CDR3 is TGTGCCTGGAGTGTTCAGGTGGGGGCGTCCTACGAGCAGTACTTC. Amino acids: CAWSVQVGASYEQYF.

The chain is built from TRBV18 and TRBJ2-7; a possible D gene is TRBD2 (5 bases). There are 12 residues in the CDR3. V dropped 0 bases and J dropped 7 bases, with 7 bases sitting between them. Germline CDR1 and CDR2: KGHSH and LQKENI. The CDR3, as DNA: TGTGCCAGCTCACCACCTACGGGGGAGCAGTACGTC. It encodes CASSPPTGEQYV.

This chain joins TRBV6-5 and TRBJ1-1; no clear D gene. Germline CDR1 MNHEY, CDR2 SVGAGI. V was clipped by 0 bases and J by 6 bases, with 11 bases between them. The CDR3 extends over 14 amino acids. Written as DNA, the CDR3 is TGTGCCAGCAGTTACTCGAAGGTCCAGGCTGAAGCTTTCTTT. Translating gives CASSYSKVQAEAFF.

This chain connects TRBV5-1 to TRBJ2-1; maybe TRBD2 (5 bases). Deletions cut 0 bases from V and 4 bases from J, with 8 bases between. Looked up from germline, CDR1 is SGHRS and CDR2 is YFSETQ. There are 14 residues in the CDR3. The CDR3, as DNA: TGCGCCAGCAGCTTGGGAGCGGAATACAATGAGCAGTTCTTC. Translated, it gives CASSLGAEYNEQFF.

This clone has only a few counts. V usage is TRBV6-6 and J usage is TRBJ1-2; D is undetermined. V lost 5 bases to trimming and J lost 1 base, with 5 bases between them. The CDR3 runs 12 residues. The V gene's germline CDR1 is MNHNY and CDR2 SVGAGI (reference sequence). The CDR3 here is CASSLLNYGYTF. CDR3 DNA sequence: TGTGCCAGCAGTCTCCTTAACTATGGCTACACCTTC.

This chain uses TRBV16 with TRBJ1-1, with TRBD1 matching over 7 bases. V dropped 4 bases and J dropped 2; count of bases not matched to a gene: 25. The germline CDR1 and CDR2 sequences are KGHSY and FQNENV. This CDR3 region has 21 residues. The CDR3 DNA sequence: TGTGCCAGCAGCCTCCTCGGGAATACAGGGGAAGAGAGATTGGGTAACACTGAAGCTTTCTTT. Amino acid sequence: CASSLLGNTGEERLGNTEAFF.

The chain couples TRBV5-6 to TRBJ2-3, with D possibly TRBD1 on 5 matching bases. This CDR3 contains 11 residues. The germline gives CDR1 SGHDT, CDR2 YYEEEE. The V end lost 4 bases, the J end lost 5 bases, and 5 bases lay between the germline ends. This CDR3 is CASSGQDTQYF. The CDR3 bases are TGTGCCAGCAGCGGACAAGATACGCAGTATTTT.

This sequence joins TRBV28 and TRBJ1-2, with a tentative D call TRBD1 (6 bases). Germline CDR1 is MDHEN and CDR2 is SYDVKM. There are 16 residues in the CDR3. The V end lost 5 bases, the J end lost 2 bases, and 18 bases lay between the germline ends. Written as DNA, the CDR3 is TGTGCCAGCAGTAAGAACAGGGTTTTTGGGAACTATGGCTACACCTTC. Amino acids: CASSKNRVFGNYGYTF.

In this sample, this clone turned up once. The V call is TRBV2, the J call TRBJ2-5, with 8 bases identical to TRBD2. The CDR3 has 13 residues. V was pared by 8 bases and J by 3 bases, with 5 bases of the junction left unmatched. Germline lookup yields CDR1 SNHLY and CDR2 FYNNEI. This CDR3 reads CASQRGPKETQYF. CDR3 DNA sequence: TGTGCCAGCCAGCGGGGGCCGAAAGAGACCCAGTACTTC.

This clone came up a few times. The rearrangement uses TRBV7-2 and TRBJ1-1; TRBD1 might be the D (5 bases). Germline V CDR1 and CDR2: SGHTA, FQGNSA. Deletions cut 4 bases from V and 5 bases from J, with 14 bases between. This CDR3 comprises 14 residues. CDR3 coding DNA: TGTGCCAGCAGCTCCTGGATGGGGGGGACTGAAGCTTTCTTT. Its protein is CASSSWMGGTEAFF.

J is TRBJ1-2 and V is TRBV28; 7 nucleotides agree with TRBD1. The CDR3 sequence is 13 residues long. V dropped 5 bases and J dropped 2; count of bases not matched to a gene: 2. Germline V CDR1 and CDR2: MDHEN, SYDVKM. The CDR3 DNA reads as TGTGCCAGCAGTCGACAGGGCAACTATGGCTACACCTTC. Translation: CASSRQGNYGYTF.

This clone was seen only once. The V gene is TRBV7-2, the J gene TRBJ2-3; 8 bases line up with TRBD1. The trim removed 6 bases at V and 3 bases at J, leaving 5 bases unmatched. The CDR3 loop spans 14 amino acids. Germline V lookup: CDR1 SGHTA, CDR2 FQGNSA. The CDR3 region is CASRWDRITDTQYF. The CDR3 DNA reads as TGTGCCAGCAGATGGGACAGGATTACAGATACGCAGTATTTT. Based on the CDR3 plus reference TRBV7-2 and TRBJ2-3, the full variable domain is GAGVSQSPSNKVTEKGKDVELRCDPISGHTALYWYRQSLGQGLEFLIYFQGNSAPDKSGLPSDRFSAERTGGSVSTLTIQRTQQEDSAVYLCASRWDRITDTQYFGPGTRLTVL.

This clone occurred a few times. The V call is TRBV6-4, the J call TRBJ2-1; TRBD2 matches at 8 bases. Per the germline V gene, CDR1 is MRHNA and CDR2 is SNTAGT. With V trimmed by 5 bases and J by 1 base, 7 bases remained unmatched. The CDR3 runs to 16 residues. CDR3 sequence reads: CASSPGLGGSYNEQFF. DNA of the CDR3: TGTGCCAGCAGTCCGGGACTAGGGGGTTCCTACAATGAGCAGTTCTTC.

The rearrangement links TRBV30 to TRBJ1-1, with 8 bases lining up with TRBD1. V lost 3 bases and J lost 5; bases outside the gene matches: 5. Germline CDR1 is GTSNPN and CDR2 is SVGIG (reference sequence). The CDR3 spans 13 residues. CDR3 sequence: CAWRADRETEAFF. CDR3 nucleotides: TGTGCCTGGAGGGCGGACAGGGAGACTGAAGCTTTCTTT.

This clone has just a few counts. The chain couples TRBV6-1 to TRBJ2-1; 9 bases are a match to TRBD2. CDR1 MNHNS and CDR2 SASEGT come from the germline V gene. The CDR3 spans 16 residues. V shed 3 bases and J 5 bases; nucleotides not matched to a gene: 8. This CDR3 reads CASSERASGVDNEQFF. The DNA of the CDR3 is TGTGCCAGCAGTGAGAGGGCTAGCGGGGTAGACAATGAGCAGTTCTTC.